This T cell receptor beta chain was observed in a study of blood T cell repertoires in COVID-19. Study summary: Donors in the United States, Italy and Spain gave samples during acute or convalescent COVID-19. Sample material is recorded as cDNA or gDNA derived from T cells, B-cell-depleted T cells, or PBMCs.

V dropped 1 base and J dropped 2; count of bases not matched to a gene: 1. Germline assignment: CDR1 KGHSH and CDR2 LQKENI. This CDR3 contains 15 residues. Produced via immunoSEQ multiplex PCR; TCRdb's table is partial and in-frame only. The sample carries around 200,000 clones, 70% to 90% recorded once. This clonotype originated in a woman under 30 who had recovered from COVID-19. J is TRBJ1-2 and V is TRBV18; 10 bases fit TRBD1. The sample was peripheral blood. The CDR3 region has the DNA TGTGCCAGCTCACCACGACAGGGGGCCAACTATGGCTACACCTTC. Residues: CASSPRQGANYGYTF.